These 16 T cell receptor beta chains originate from one sample sequenced in a study of post-analysis software for immune sequencing data. Findings and limits, study-wide: Comparison of patients with controls showed 5 or 6 TRBV segments more frequent in patients, TRBV5-6, TRBV5-1 and TRBV20-1 among them.

The library was made from cDNA and included unique molecular identifiers. TCRdb called the PCR reads again in MiXCR, with one record for every CDR3 protein. This repertoire shows 820,000 or so distinct CDR3 sequences, approximately 50% found once; its top ten account for 4.6%. No cognate antigen is known for these TCRs. The specimen was blood. Receptor source: a girl between 10 and 17 years old with multiple sclerosis.

This rearrangement joins TRBV5-5 to TRBJ2-7, with a tentative D call TRBD1 (5 bases). Germline V gene lookup returns CDR1 SGHKS and CDR2 YYEKEE (reference sequence). CDR3 size: 17 residues. The V end lost 0 bases, the J end lost 1 base, and 17 bases lay between the germline ends. The CDR3 is CASSLGGASMPSYEQYF. CDR3 DNA: TGTGCCAGCAGCTTGGGTGGGGCCAGCATGCCATCCTACGAGCAGTACTTC.

The chain uses TRBV29-1 and TRBJ2-1, with no clear D. There are 13 residues in the CDR3. Trimming removed 0 bases from V and 10 bases from J, with 13 bases in between. Germline V gene lookup returns CDR1 SQVTM and CDR2 ANQGSEA. The CDR3 loop is CSVEDKGSWEQFF. In DNA, the CDR3 is TGCAGCGTTGAAGATAAGGGTAGCTGGGAGCAGTTCTTC.

This clonotype was observed a handful of times. The CDR3 DNA sequence: TGTGCCAGCAGTACCCGGACAGGGCGGTACGAGCAGTACTTC. Amino acids: CASSTRTGRYEQYF. The V gene is TRBV25-1, the J gene TRBJ2-7; 8 positions match TRBD1. Germline V lookup: CDR1 MGHDK, CDR2 SYGVNS. The CDR3 is made up of 14 amino acids. V dropped 5 bases and J dropped 4; count of bases not matched to a gene: 7.

This rearrangement joins TRBV6-1 to TRBJ1-1; D gene ambiguous. Germline lookup yields CDR1 MNHNS and CDR2 SASEGT. V was trimmed by 5 bases and J by 8 bases, leaving 6 bases between them. The CDR3 totals 10 residues. The CDR3 coding sequence is TGTGCCAGCAGTTTTCGCGAAGCTTTCTTT. This translates into CASSFREAFF.

The chain combines TRBV7-9 with TRBJ1-5, with 7 bases lining up with TRBD1. Germline assignment: CDR1 SEHNR and CDR2 FQNEAQ (reference sequence). After removal of 1 base from V and 1 base from J, the junction contained 7 bases not matched to a gene. The CDR3 is made up of 17 amino acids. CDR3 nucleotides: TGTGCCAGCAGCTTAGGGGCAGGGGGGATCAGCAATCAGCCCCAGCATTTT. Its translation: CASSLGAGGISNQPQHF.

This clonotype was detected a few times. This chain joins TRBV20-1 and TRBJ2-3; 7 bases map to TRBD2. Germline CDR1 DFQATT, CDR2 SNEGSKA (reference sequence). The CDR3 is made up of 15 amino acids. J lost 2 bases, V lost 4 bases, and 9 bases had no gene match. DNA of the CDR3: TGCAGTGCTATTGCGAGCGGGGTTAACACAGATACGCAGTATTTT. It specifies CSAIASGVNTDTQYF.

This clonotype was counted between two and nine times. J is TRBJ1-2 and V is TRBV29-1; D not resolved. CDR1 SQVTM and CDR2 ANQGSEA come from the germline V gene. V gave up 0 bases and J gave up 7 bases, with 12 bases separating them. CDR3 length: 13 amino acids. CDR3 amino acids: CSVEDSGWGGYTF. The CDR3 DNA follows: TGCAGCGTTGAAGATTCAGGATGGGGTGGCTACACCTTC. Filled out from reference TRBV29-1 and TRBJ1-2, the complete variable domain reads SAVISQKPSRDICQRGTSLTIQCQVDSQVTMMFWYRQQPGQSLTLIATANQGSEATYESGFVIDKFPISRPNLTFSTLTVSNMSPEDSSIYLCSVEDSGWGGYTFGSGTRLTVV.

This clonotype was observed a handful of times. The chain carries TRBV29-1 and TRBJ2-1; 13 bases match TRBD2. Germline values: CDR1 SQVTM, CDR2 ANQGSEA. The length of the CDR3 is 15 residues. V was pared by 5 bases and J by 7 bases, with 8 bases of the junction left unmatched. The CDR3 loop is CSVTLTSGRTNEQFF. In DNA, the CDR3 is TGCAGCGTTACATTGACTAGCGGGAGGACGAATGAGCAGTTCTTC.

In its sample, this clonotype was seen a few times. The chain links TRBV9 to TRBJ2-7; TRBD1 matches at 9 bases. The CDR3 has 13 residues. CDR1 and CDR2 (germline): SGDLS, YYNGEE. The J segment lost 6 bases and the V segment lost 3 bases, leaving 4 bases of the junction unmatched. CDR3 loop: CASSGGQGREQYF. The CDR3 DNA reads as TGTGCCAGCAGCGGGGGACAGGGTCGCGAGCAGTACTTC.

The V and J genes are TRBV5-1 and TRBJ2-7; D may be TRBD1 or TRBD2 (7 bases each). Looked up from germline, CDR1 is SGHRS and CDR2 is YFSETQ. Trimming shortened V by 5 bases and J by 7 bases, and 16 bases separated the two germline ends. CDR3 length: 13 residues. The CDR3 DNA reads as TGCGCCAGCAGGACAGGGAGGGACAAGGAGCAGTACTTC. It specifies CASRTGRDKEQYF.

The chain joins TRBV7-9 to TRBJ2-7; D unresolved. Trimming removed 10 bases from V and 2 bases from J, with 12 bases in between. Germline V lookup: CDR1 SEHNR, CDR2 FQNEAQ (reference sequence). The CDR3 length is 12 residues. The chain's CDR3 is CATGFTPYEQYF. CDR3 bases: TGTGCCACCGGGTTCACTCCCTACGAGCAGTACTTC.

V is TRBV6-2 or TRBV6-3 and J is TRBJ2-4, with 11 bases lining up with TRBD1. V lost 2 bases and J lost 6; bases outside the gene matches: 3. In germline, CDR1 is MNHEY, CDR2 SVGEGT. This CDR3 region has 15 residues. The CDR3 protein is CASSYGGTGGNIQYF. DNA for the CDR3: TGTGCCAGCAGTTACGGCGGGACAGGGGGAAACATTCAGTACTTC.

V gene TRBV6-5 combines with J gene TRBJ1-2; 11 nucleotides agree with TRBD1. V trimming: 5 bases; J trimming: 3 bases; junction bases outside the gene matches: 8. The CDR3 totals 16 residues. The germline gives CDR1 MNHEY, CDR2 SVGAGI. The CDR3 nucleotides read TGTGCCAGCAGTACACCCTCGGGACAGGGGGACTATGGCTACACCTTC. Protein sequence: CASSTPSGQGDYGYTF.

This clonotype was observed a handful of times. The chain uses TRBV12-3 or TRBV12-4 and TRBJ1-5, with a tentative D call TRBD1 (5 bases). V dropped 6 bases and J dropped 0 bases, with 12 bases sitting between them. The CDR3 has 15 amino acids. CDR3 in DNA: TGTGCCAGCAGACTGACAGACGATAGCAATCAGCCCCAGCATTTT. It codes for CASRLTDDSNQPQHF.

V gene TRBV6-4 combines with J gene TRBJ2-4; D uncertain. Germline CDR1 MRHNA, CDR2 SNTAGT. Deletions cut 4 bases from V and 0 bases from J, with 4 bases between. This CDR3 is 13 amino acids long. In DNA form, the CDR3 reads TGTGCCAGCAGTGCGGGAGCCAAAAACATTCAGTACTTC. Translated, it gives CASSAGAKNIQYF.

CDR3 nucleotides: TGCGCCAGCAGCATCGGACGTACCGCTAACTATGGCTACACCTTC. The encoded protein is CASSIGRTANYGYTF. J is TRBJ1-2 and V is TRBV5-1, with D unresolved. Germline values: CDR1 SGHRS, CDR2 YFSETQ. Trimming took 4 bases from V and 0 from J, leaving 13 bases between them. The CDR3 sequence is 15 residues long.